This T cell receptor (beta chain) was identified during a study of a mutant IDH1 vaccine in newly diagnosed glioma. Time point denoted: week 11, during vaccination. Doses consisted of 300 ug of mutant IDH1 20-mer peptide each, paired with topical imiquimod. This clone was seen only a few times. What it binds is not known. The repertoire was sequenced with immunoSEQ multiplex PCR; TCRdb's copy has only in-frame clones and lacks some. Of about 67,000 clones in the sample, over 75% are singletons; the top ten hold roughly 1.9%. The sample here was PBMCs, taken from a glioma patient whose treatment included an IDH1 peptide vaccine. This TCR was recovered from a middle-aged man with glioma.

The CDR3 DNA follows: TGTGCCAGCCGAGTGGGCTATGGCTACACCTTC. Amino acid sequence: CASRVGYGYTF. The gene calls are TRBV6-6 and TRBJ1-2; D is undetermined. Trimming took off 8 bases at V and 4 bases at J, with 8 bases between the two ends. The CDR3 is 11 residues long. Germline CDR1 is MNHNY and CDR2 is SVGAGI (reference sequence).